The 12 T cell receptor beta chains below all came from one sample that was sequenced in a study of shared clonotypes between healthy human individuals. The data were produced by immunoSEQ multiplex PCR, yet TCRdb's version contains in-frame clones alone and is incomplete. The profile shows 2 million to 2.5 million clones, around 90% of them singletons. Source material: naive CD4+ T cells from PBMCs. Noted subset: CD45RA+ positively selected. The receptors shown here come from a man aged 18 to 35 in good health. Some clones in this sample may be carry-over from other donors' samples.

The chain links TRBV6-5 to TRBJ1-5; D perhaps matches TRBD1 (6 bases). Germline lookup yields CDR1 MNHEY and CDR2 SVGAGI. This CDR3 contains 15 residues. Between the trimmed V and J ends, which lost 6 bases and 0 bases, there was a span of 12 bases. The CDR3 nucleotides read TGTGCCAGCAGACAGACAGGAAATAGCAATCAGCCCCAGCATTTT. Protein sequence: CASRQTGNSNQPQHF.

About this clone itself: This CDR3 is also generated by other DNA sequences in the sample. This sequence joins TRBV5-1 and TRBJ2-5; D might be TRBD1 (6 bases). CDR3 length equals 14 residues. Deletions cut 2 bases from V and 5 bases from J, with 13 bases between. Germline CDR1 and CDR2: SGHRS and YFSETQ. The CDR3 sequence: CASSLQGLQETQYF. CDR3 DNA sequence: TGCGCCAGCAGCTTACAGGGTCTTCAGGAGACCCAGTACTTC.

The J gene is TRBJ2-1, the V gene TRBV4-1; D may be TRBD1 (5 bases). The V gene's germline CDR1 is MGHRA and CDR2 YSYEKL. CDR3 length: 18 amino acids. V was trimmed by 0 bases and J by 8 bases, leaving 23 bases between them. The CDR3, as DNA: TGCGCCAGCAGCCAAGAGCCGCTGTATGGGGCCAGAACCGATGAGCAGTTCTTC. Translated: CASSQEPLYGARTDEQFF.

The CDR3 is CASSYQLAPNEQFF. CDR3 nucleotide sequence: TGTGCCAGTAGTTACCAACTAGCCCCCAATGAGCAGTTCTTC. V and J are TRBV19 and TRBJ2-1, with D tentatively TRBD2 (6 bases). The CDR3 has 14 amino acids. The germline V and J ends were trimmed by 5 bases and 6 bases, with 14 bases remaining between them. Per germline, CDR1 LNHDA and CDR2 SQIVND (reference sequence). The variable domain in full, completed from reference TRBV19 and TRBJ2-1, reads DGGITQSPKYLFRKEGQNVTLSCEQNLNHDAMYWYRQDPGQGLRLIYYSQIVNDFQKGDIAEGYSVSREKKESFPLTVTSAQKNPTAFYLCASSYQLAPNEQFFGPGTRLTVL.

This clone was found once. Germline and junction disagree at one end, which may indicate a read error. The chain couples TRBV29-1 to TRBJ2-3; weak D call: TRBD1 (6 bases). The CDR3 is 11 residues long. Germline V gene data show CDR1 as SQVTM and CDR2 as ANQGSEA. CDR3 sequence (DNA): TGCAGCGTCAAAACTACAGGGCTGGGGCATTTT. This translates into CSVKTTGLGHF.

This clone has just one count. The chain recombines TRBV18 with TRBJ2-5; D may be TRBD2 (6 bases). V was cut by 3 bases and J by 2 bases, with 19 bases left in between. Germline loops: CDR1 KGHSH, CDR2 LQKENI. The CDR3 sequence is 17 residues long. DNA of the CDR3: TGTGCCAGCTCACCGAGCCCCGGCAGGGCGGGGCAAGAGACCCAGTACTTC. Translated, it gives CASSPSPGRAGQETQYF.

The chain couples TRBV19 to TRBJ1-1; D gene uncertain. The CDR3 has 13 residues. Per the germline V gene, CDR1 is LNHDA and CDR2 is SQIVND (reference sequence). Trimming pared 5 bases from V and 5 bases from J, leaving 12 bases between. The CDR3 DNA reads TGTGCCAGTAGTTTCTCCCCGGCGACTGAAGCTTTCTTT. Its translation is CASSFSPATEAFF.

CDR3: CSVVSWSSYEQYF. CDR3 coding DNA: TGCAGCGTTGTGTCCTGGAGCTCCTACGAGCAGTACTTC. V usage is TRBV29-1 and J usage is TRBJ2-7; D remains unclear. The CDR3 spans 13 residues. Germline loops: CDR1 SQVTM, CDR2 ANQGSEA. V shed 4 bases and J shed 0 bases, with 10 bases lying between them.

The chain links TRBV18 to TRBJ2-7; 9 bases agree with TRBD2. This CDR3 contains 15 residues. Trimming took 3 bases from V and 2 from J; bases not matched to a gene: 5. In germline, CDR1 is KGHSH, CDR2 LQKENI. In DNA, the CDR3 is TGTGCCAGCTCACCCACAACTAGCGGGCCCTACGAGCAGTACTTC. It specifies CASSPTTSGPYEQYF.

This rearrangement joins TRBV5-1 to TRBJ2-3; unclear D gene. The CDR3 spans 14 residues. The germline gives CDR1 SGHRS, CDR2 YFSETQ. Trimming took off 4 bases at V and 2 bases at J, with 11 bases between the two ends. Here the CDR3 DNA reads TGCGCCAGCAGCCCCCCGGCATTCACAGATACGCAGTATTTT. Protein sequence: CASSPPAFTDTQYF.

This chain uses TRBV10-3 with TRBJ2-2; D is uncertain. The CDR3 is 17 residues long. V lost 1 base to trimming and J lost 0 bases, with 12 bases between them. Per the germline V gene, CDR1 is ENHRY and CDR2 is SYGVKD. The CDR3 sequence: CAISEWGSGPNTGELFF. The CDR3 DNA reads as TGTGCCATCAGTGAGTGGGGTTCTGGACCGAACACCGGGGAGCTGTTTTTT.

V is TRBV6-1 and J is TRBJ1-5; D remains ambiguous. The CDR3 spans 15 residues. V lost 3 bases and J 0 bases, leaving 9 bases between the germline ends. Per germline, CDR1 MNHNS and CDR2 SASEGT. CDR3 nucleotides: TGTGCCAGCAGTGACGGCCAAAATAGCAATCAGCCCCAGCATTTT. This gives the protein CASSDGQNSNQPQHF.